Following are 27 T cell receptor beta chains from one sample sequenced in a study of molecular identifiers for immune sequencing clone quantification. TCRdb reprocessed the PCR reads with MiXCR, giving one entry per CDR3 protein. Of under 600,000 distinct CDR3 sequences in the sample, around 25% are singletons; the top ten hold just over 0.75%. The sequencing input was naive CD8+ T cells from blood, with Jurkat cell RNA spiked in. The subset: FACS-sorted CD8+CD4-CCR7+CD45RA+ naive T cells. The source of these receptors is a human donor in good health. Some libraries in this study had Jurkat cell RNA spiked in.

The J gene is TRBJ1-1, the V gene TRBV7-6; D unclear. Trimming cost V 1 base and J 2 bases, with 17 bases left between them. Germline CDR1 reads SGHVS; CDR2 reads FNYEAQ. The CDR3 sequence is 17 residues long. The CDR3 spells CASSLVPPVTDNTEAFF. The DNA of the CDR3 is TGTGCCAGCAGCTTAGTGCCCCCCGTGACGGATAACACTGAAGCTTTCTTT.

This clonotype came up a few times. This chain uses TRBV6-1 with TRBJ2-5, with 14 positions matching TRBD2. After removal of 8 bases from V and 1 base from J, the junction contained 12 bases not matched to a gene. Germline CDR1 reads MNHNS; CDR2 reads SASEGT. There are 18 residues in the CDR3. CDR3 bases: TGTGCCAGCGCCGCGGGACTAGCGGGAGAATGGCTCCAAGAGACCCAGTACTTC. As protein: CASAAGLAGEWLQETQYF.

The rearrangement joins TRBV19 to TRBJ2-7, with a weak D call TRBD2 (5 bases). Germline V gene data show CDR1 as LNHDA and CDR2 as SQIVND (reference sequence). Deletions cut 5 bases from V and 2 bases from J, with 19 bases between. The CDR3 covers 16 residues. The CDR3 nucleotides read TGTGCCAGTAGTCCCTCGGGTCATAACGGGGCCTACGAGCAGTACTTC. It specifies CASSPSGHNGAYEQYF.

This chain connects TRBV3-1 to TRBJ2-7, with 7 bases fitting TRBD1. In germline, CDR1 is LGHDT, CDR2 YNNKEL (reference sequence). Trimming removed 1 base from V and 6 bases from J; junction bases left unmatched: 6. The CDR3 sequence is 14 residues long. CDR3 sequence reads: CASSQAGQTCEQYF. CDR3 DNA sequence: TGTGCCAGCAGCCAAGCGGGACAGACCTGCGAGCAGTACTTC.

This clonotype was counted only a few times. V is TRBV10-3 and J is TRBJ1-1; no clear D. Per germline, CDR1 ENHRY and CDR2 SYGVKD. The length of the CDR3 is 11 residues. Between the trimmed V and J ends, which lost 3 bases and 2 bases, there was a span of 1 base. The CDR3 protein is CAISDNTEAFF. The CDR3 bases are TGTGCCATCAGTGATAACACTGAAGCTTTCTTT.

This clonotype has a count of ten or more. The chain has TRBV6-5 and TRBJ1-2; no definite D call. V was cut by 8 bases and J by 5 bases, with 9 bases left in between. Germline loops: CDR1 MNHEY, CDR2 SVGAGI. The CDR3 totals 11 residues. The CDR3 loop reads CASSSAYGYTF. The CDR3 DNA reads TGTGCCAGCTCTTCTGCGTATGGCTACACCTTC.

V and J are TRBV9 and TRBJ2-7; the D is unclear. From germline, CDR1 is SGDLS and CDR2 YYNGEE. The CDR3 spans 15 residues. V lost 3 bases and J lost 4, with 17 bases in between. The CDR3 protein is CASSAAPDGNYEQYF. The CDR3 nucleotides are TGTGCCAGCAGCGCCGCCCCCGACGGAAATTACGAGCAGTACTTC.

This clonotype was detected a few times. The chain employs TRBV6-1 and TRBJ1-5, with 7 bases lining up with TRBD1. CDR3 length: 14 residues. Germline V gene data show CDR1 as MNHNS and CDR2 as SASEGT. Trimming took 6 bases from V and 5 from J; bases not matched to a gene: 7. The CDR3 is CASSPGQPYQPQHF. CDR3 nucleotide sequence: TGTGCCAGCAGCCCGGGACAGCCTTATCAGCCCCAGCATTTT.

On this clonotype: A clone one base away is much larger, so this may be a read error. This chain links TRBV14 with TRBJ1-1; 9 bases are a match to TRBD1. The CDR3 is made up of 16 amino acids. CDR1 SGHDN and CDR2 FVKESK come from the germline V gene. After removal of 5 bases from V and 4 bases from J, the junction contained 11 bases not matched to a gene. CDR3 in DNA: TGTGCCAGCAGCACCCACAGGGGGCGCTTGGTCACTGAAGCTTTCTTT. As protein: CASSTHRGRLVTEAFF.

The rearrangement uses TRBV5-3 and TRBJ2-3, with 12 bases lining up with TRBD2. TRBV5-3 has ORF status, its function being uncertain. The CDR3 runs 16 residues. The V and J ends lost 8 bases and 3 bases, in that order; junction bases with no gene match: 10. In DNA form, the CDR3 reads TGTGCCAGCAGCATGGAGACTAGCGGGAGTACAGATACGCAGTATTTT. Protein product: CASSMETSGSTDTQYF.

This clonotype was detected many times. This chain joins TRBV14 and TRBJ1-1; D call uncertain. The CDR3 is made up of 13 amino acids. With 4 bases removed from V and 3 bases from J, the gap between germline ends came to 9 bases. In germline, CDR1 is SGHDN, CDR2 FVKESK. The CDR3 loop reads CASSPSVYTEAFF. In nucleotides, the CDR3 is TGTGCCAGCAGCCCCTCAGTATACACTGAAGCTTTCTTT.

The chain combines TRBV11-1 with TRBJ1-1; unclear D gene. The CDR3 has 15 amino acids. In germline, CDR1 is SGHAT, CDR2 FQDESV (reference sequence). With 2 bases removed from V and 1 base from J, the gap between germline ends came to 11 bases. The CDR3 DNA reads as TGTGCCAGCAGCTTAAGCGCGTTAGCGAACACTGAAGCTTTCTTT. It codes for CASSLSALANTEAFF.

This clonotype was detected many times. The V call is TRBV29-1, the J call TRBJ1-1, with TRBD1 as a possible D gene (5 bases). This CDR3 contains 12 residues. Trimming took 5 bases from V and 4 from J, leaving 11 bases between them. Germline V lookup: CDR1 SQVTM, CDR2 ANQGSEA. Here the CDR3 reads CSVKRGGTEAFF. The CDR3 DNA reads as TGCAGCGTTAAGCGGGGGGGCACTGAAGCTTTCTTT. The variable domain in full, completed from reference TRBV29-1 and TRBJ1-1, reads SAVISQKPSRDICQRGTSLTIQCQVDSQVTMMFWYRQQPGQSLTLIATANQGSEATYESGFVIDKFPISRPNLTFSTLTVSNMSPEDSSIYLCSVKRGGTEAFFGQGTRLTVV.

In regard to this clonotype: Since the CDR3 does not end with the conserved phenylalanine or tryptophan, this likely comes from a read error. The DNA of the CDR3 is TGTGCCTGGAGTGCCGGGACAGGGGACGAGCAGTACCTC. Residues: CAWSAGTGDEQYL. This chain uses TRBV30 with TRBJ2-7, with 10 bases identical to TRBD1. This CDR3 comprises 13 residues. Germline trimming cut 1 base from V and 5 bases from J; bases unmatched to any gene: 2. Germline loops: CDR1 GTSNPN, CDR2 SVGIG (reference sequence).

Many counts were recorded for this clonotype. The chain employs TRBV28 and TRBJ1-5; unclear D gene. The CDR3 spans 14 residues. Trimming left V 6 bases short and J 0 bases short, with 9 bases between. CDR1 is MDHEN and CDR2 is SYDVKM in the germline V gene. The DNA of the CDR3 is TGTGCCAGCAGCGGAGTTGATAGCAATCAGCCCCAGCATTTT. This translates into CASSGVDSNQPQHF.

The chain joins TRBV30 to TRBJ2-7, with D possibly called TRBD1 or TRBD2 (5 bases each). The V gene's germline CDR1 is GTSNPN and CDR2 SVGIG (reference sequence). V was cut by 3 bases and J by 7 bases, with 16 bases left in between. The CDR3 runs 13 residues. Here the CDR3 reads CAWSPEGPLEQYF. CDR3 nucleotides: TGTGCCTGGAGCCCTGAGGGGCCCCTAGAGCAGTACTTC.

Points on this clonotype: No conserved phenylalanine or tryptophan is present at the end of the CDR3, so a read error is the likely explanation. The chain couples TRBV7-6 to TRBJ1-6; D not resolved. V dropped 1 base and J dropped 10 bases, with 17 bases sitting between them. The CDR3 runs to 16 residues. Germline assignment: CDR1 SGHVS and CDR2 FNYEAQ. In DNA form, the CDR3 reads TGTGCCAGCAGCTTAGACGGATACGCCGATGGATCACCCCTCCACTCT. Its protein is CASSLDGYADGSPLHS.

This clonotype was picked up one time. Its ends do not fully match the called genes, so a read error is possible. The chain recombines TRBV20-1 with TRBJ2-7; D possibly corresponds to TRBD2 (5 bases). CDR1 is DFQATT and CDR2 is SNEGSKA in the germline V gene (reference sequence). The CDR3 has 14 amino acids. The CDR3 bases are TGCGGTGCTAGGTGGAGGAGTCAACCCTACGAGCAGTATTTC. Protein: CGARWRSQPYEQYF.

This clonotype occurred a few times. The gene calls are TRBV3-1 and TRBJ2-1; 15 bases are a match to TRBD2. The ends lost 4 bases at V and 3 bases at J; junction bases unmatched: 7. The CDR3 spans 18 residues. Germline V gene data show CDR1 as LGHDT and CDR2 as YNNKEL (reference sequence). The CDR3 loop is CASSPGLAGGLNYNEQFF. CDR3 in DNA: TGTGCCAGCAGCCCGGGACTAGCGGGGGGCTTGAACTACAATGAGCAGTTCTTC.

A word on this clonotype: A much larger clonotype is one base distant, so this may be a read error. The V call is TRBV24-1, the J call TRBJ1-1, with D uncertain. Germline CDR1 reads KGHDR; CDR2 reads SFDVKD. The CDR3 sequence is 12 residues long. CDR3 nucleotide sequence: TGTGCCGCCAGTGATTCAAAACGTGAAGCTTTCTTT. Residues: CAASDSKREAFF.

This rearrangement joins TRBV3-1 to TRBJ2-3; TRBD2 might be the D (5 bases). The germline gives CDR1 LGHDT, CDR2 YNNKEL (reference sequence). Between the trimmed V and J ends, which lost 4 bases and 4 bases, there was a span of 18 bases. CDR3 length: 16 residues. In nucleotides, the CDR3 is TGTGCCAGCAGCCCTTCCGAGGGATTTTGGGCAGATACGCAGTATTTT. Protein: CASSPSEGFWADTQYF.

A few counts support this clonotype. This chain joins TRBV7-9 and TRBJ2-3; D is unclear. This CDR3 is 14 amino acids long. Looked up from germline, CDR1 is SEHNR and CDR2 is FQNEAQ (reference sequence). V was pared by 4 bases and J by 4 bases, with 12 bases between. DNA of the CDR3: TGTGCCAGCAGCTCCCCCTCACTGCCAGATACGCAGTATTTT. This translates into CASSSPSLPDTQYF.

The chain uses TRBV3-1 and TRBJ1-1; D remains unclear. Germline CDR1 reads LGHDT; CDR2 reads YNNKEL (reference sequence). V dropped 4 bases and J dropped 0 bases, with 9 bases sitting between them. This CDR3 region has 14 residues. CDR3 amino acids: CASSPVTLNTEAFF. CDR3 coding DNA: TGTGCCAGCAGCCCGGTCACTTTGAACACTGAAGCTTTCTTT.

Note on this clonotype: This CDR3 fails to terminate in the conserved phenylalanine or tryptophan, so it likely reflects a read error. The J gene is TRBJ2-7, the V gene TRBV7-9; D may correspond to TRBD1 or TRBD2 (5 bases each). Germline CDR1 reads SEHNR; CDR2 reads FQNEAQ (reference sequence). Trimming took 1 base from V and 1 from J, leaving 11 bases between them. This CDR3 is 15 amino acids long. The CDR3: CASSLVTGPSYEQYS. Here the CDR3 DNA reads TGTGCCAGCAGCTTAGTGACGGGGCCGTCCTACGAGCAGTACTCC.

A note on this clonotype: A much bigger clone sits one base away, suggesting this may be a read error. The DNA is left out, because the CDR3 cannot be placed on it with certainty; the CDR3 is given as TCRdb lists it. This CDR3 is CASSPPFGSGANVLPF. This sequence joins TRBV7-9 and TRBJ2-6. With termini counted, the CDR3 has 16 amino acids. The germline V gene encodes CDR1 SEHNR and CDR2 FQNEAQ (reference sequence).

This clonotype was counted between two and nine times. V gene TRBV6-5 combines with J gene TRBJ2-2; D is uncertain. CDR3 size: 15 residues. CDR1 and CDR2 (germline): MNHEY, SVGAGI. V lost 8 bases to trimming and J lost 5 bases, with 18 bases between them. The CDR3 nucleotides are TGTGCCAGCGTTAGAGACACCCCATCAACCGGGGAGCTGTTTTTT. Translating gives CASVRDTPSTGELFF.

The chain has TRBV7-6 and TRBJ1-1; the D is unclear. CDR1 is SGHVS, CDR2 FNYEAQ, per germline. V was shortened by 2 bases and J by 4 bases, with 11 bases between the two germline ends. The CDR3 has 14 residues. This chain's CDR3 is CASSLNYAATEAFF. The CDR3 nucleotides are TGTGCCAGCAGCTTAAATTACGCCGCCACTGAAGCTTTCTTT.